Presented here are 20 T cell receptor beta chains from one specimen sequenced in a study of tumor-infiltrating lymphocytes in primary liver carcinoma. Germline DNA was also extracted, with blood RNA taken from unsorted whole blood. Starting from 500 ng of total RNA, TCR beta cDNA was produced with a primer in the constant region. Sequencing libraries for TCR beta derived from three nested multiplex PCR rounds that used slightly modified ARM-PCR. TRBV1-TRBV30 forward primers and a C-beta reverse primer were used in the first two PCR rounds, which each ran for about 9 cycles. A single record per CDR3 protein comes from TCRdb applying MiXCR to the multiplex PCR reads. In the table there are fewer than 400,000 distinct CDR3 sequences, 65% of which are singletons. The specimen sequenced was peripheral blood. The receptors were sampled from a man in his forties with primary liver carcinoma and hepatitis B virus infection.

On this clonotype: With a much larger clone just one base away, this may be a read error. The genes are TRBV29-1 and TRBJ2-7; D not certain. Germline V gene sequence: CDR1 SQVTM, CDR2 ANQGSEA. The CDR3 consists of 10 residues. With 7 bases removed from V and 5 bases from J, the gap between germline ends came to 9 bases. The CDR3 DNA sequence: TGCAGCGCTTTGGGCCACGAGCAGTACTTC. Translated: CSALGHEQYF.

A word on this clonotype: One base away lies a much larger clone, so this may be a sequencing read error. V usage is TRBV6-2 or TRBV6-3 and J usage is TRBJ2-7; TRBD2 might be the D (5 bases). V dropped 4 bases and J dropped 0 bases, with 16 bases sitting between them. Germline-derived CDR1 and CDR2 are MNHEY and SVGEGT. CDR3 length: 16 amino acids. CDR3 loop: CASSSLARGSSYEQYF. CDR3 in DNA: TGTGCCAGCAGTTCCCTAGCACGGGGATCCTCCTACGAGCAGTACTTC.

Concerning this clonotype: The junction departs from germline at one end; a sequencing error may be responsible. The CDR3 DNA reads as TGTGTCAGCATCCTCCTACCCCCCGGGACAGGGATCTCCGGGACCAACGTCCTGACTTTC. Its protein product is CVSILLPPGTGISGTNVLTF. The chain employs TRBV7-8 and TRBJ2-6; 9 nucleotides align to TRBD1. Germline CDR1 and CDR2: SGHVS and FQNEAQ. The CDR3 covers 20 residues.

This clonotype was seen a single time. Relative to the germline gene, one junction end is altered; a read error may explain this. V gene TRBV6-2 or TRBV6-3 combines with J gene TRBJ1-3; 7 bases match TRBD1. The CDR3 has 18 amino acids. Germline V gene data show CDR1 as MNHEY and CDR2 as SVGEGT. The CDR3 region has the DNA TGTGCCTGCAGTTACCCAGGAAGGGACAGCCGCTCTGGAAACACCATATATTTT. Protein: CACSYPGRDSRSGNTIYF.

Notes on this clonotype: This is likely a read error, given that the CDR3 carries no conserved phenylalanine or tryptophan at its end. The chain couples TRBV6-2 or TRBV6-3 to TRBJ1-5; D is undetermined. Germline CDR1 reads MNHEY; CDR2 reads SVGEGT. V was shortened by 2 bases and J by 7 bases, with 12 bases between the two germline ends. The CDR3 length is 14 residues. The CDR3 nucleotides read TGTGCCAGCAGTTACGAACGGGGAACCCAGCCCCAGCATTCT. It specifies CASSYERGTQPQHS.

This clonotype was recorded a few times. For the CDR3, the DNA is TGTGCCAGCAGCTACTGCTCGGCCCACGAGCAGTACTTC. Protein product: CASSYCSAHEQYF. The V and J genes are TRBV21-1 and TRBJ2-7. TRBV21-1 is labeled a pseudogene. The CDR3 has 13 amino acids.

In the case of this clonotype: This could be a read error, since a much larger clone is one nucleotide away. The V and J genes are TRBV4-2 and TRBJ1-4; D call uncertain. V gave up 4 bases and J gave up 5 bases, with 11 bases separating them. CDR1 and CDR2 from the germline V gene are LGHNA and YNFKEQ. The CDR3 sequence is 14 residues long. The CDR3 sequence is CASSREGRNEKLFF. The CDR3 nucleotides are TGTGCCAGCAGCCGAGAGGGCAGAAATGAAAAACTGTTTTTT.

Note on this clonotype: Because the CDR3 is missing its conserved closing phenylalanine or tryptophan, this is likely a read error. The DNA is omitted, as the CDR3 cannot be located on it reliably, and the CDR3 follows TCRdb's listing. The chain employs TRBV5-1 and TRBJ2-7. The CDR3 totals 12 residues, both ends included. The germline V gene has CDR1 SGHRS and CDR2 YFSETQ. The CDR3 region is CASSLDAYEHYS.

In this sample, this clonotype turned up many times. The chain uses TRBV7-8 and TRBJ2-3; 15 nucleotides line up with TRBD2. CDR1 is SGHVS and CDR2 is FQNEAQ in the germline V gene. The CDR3 extends over 16 amino acids. The J segment lost 8 bases and the V segment lost 4 bases, leaving 7 bases of the junction unmatched. CDR3 nucleotides: TGTGCCAGCAGCTCCCCCGGGACTAGCGGGAGGAGTACGCAGTATTTT. Its protein product is CASSSPGTSGRSTQYF.

This clonotype was detected only once. This chain connects TRBV11-2 to TRBJ2-1; 9 nucleotides match TRBD2. The V gene's germline CDR1 is SGHAT and CDR2 FQNNGV. The V segment lost 4 bases and the J segment 9 bases; nucleotides outside the gene matches: 10. This CDR3 has 15 residues. CDR3 bases: TGTGCCAGCAGCTCGGGAGTAGCGGGGGCGGGTGAGCAGTTCTTC. Amino acids: CASSSGVAGAGEQFF.

This sequence joins TRBV19 and TRBJ1-5; no clear D. Per germline, CDR1 LNHDA and CDR2 SQIVND (reference sequence). The CDR3 loop spans 15 amino acids. V was shortened by 8 bases and J by 4 bases, with 18 bases between the two germline ends. Here the CDR3 reads CASLGLSGLNQPQHF. The CDR3 region has the DNA TGTGCCAGTCTGGGTTTGTCCGGGTTAAATCAGCCCCAGCATTTT. The full variable domain, its missing parts supplied by reference TRBV19 and TRBJ1-5, is DGGITQSPKYLFRKEGQNVTLSCEQNLNHDAMYWYRQDPGQGLRLIYYSQIVNDFQKGDIAEGYSVSREKKESFPLTVTSAQKNPTAFYLCASLGLSGLNQPQHFGDGTRLSIL.

To note about this clonotype: Since the CDR3 does not end with the conserved phenylalanine or tryptophan, this likely comes from a read error. The J gene is TRBJ1-1, the V gene TRBV11-2; weak D call: TRBD1 (6 bases). Germline lookup yields CDR1 SGHAT and CDR2 FQNNGV. This CDR3 has 13 amino acids. The CDR3 reads CANSLQGATEAFL. The CDR3 bases are TGTGCCAACAGCCTACAGGGAGCAACTGAAGCTTTCCTT.

This clonotype was detected only once. The chain combines TRBV2 with TRBJ1-5; perhaps TRBD1 as D (5 bases). There are 13 residues in the CDR3. Per germline, CDR1 SNHLY and CDR2 FYNNEI. V was clipped by 8 bases and J by 7 bases, with 15 bases between them. Here the CDR3 DNA reads TGTGCCAGCCGGACGGGGGGAACCCAGCCCCAGCATTTT. It specifies CASRTGGTQPQHF. The full variable domain, with the rest looked up from reference TRBV2 and TRBJ1-5, is EPEVTQTPSHQVTQMGQEVILRCVPISNHLYFYWYRQILGQKVEFLVSFYNNEISEKSEIFDDQFSVERPDGSNFTLKIRSTKLEDSAMYFCASRTGGTQPQHFGDGTRLSIL.

This clonotype appeared once. The V gene is TRBV7-2, the J gene TRBJ2-2; D is unclear. Looked up from germline, CDR1 is SGHTA and CDR2 is FQGNSA. Trimming left V 2 bases short and J 7 bases short, with 14 bases between. The CDR3 runs to 15 residues. The CDR3, as DNA: TGTGCCAGCAGCTTACGGCTTAATCGGGTCGGGGAGCTGTTTTTT. This codes for CASSLRLNRVGELFF.

Concerning this clonotype: Just one base apart from a much larger clone, this may be a read error. The chain employs TRBV6-1 and TRBJ2-7; D remains unclear. Germline assignment: CDR1 MNHNS and CDR2 SASEGT. The CDR3 is 12 amino acids. V was clipped by 4 bases and J by 5 bases, with 9 bases between them. The CDR3 loop is CASSGAWNEQYF. The CDR3 bases are TGTGCCAGCAGTGGTGCATGGAACGAGCAGTACTTC.

Points on this clonotype: Just one base apart from a much larger clone, this may be a read error. The genes are TRBV6-1 and TRBJ2-1; D may be TRBD1 or TRBD2 (6 bases each). This CDR3 comprises 13 residues. Germline loops: CDR1 MNHNS, CDR2 SASEGT. Trimming took 4 bases from V and 12 from J, leaving 16 bases between them. CDR3 sequence: CASSGPGARVQFF. CDR3 DNA: TGTGCCAGCAGTGGTCCGGGGGCGCGGGTGCAGTTCTTC.

This clonotype showed up many times. CDR3 sequence reads: CASRQTGLNQPQHF. In DNA, the CDR3 is TGTGCCAGCAGACAGACAGGCCTAAATCAGCCCCAGCATTTT. The chain is built from TRBV12-3 or TRBV12-4 and TRBJ1-5, with a possible D match to TRBD1 (6 bases). The CDR3 has 14 amino acids. Trimming pared 6 bases from V and 4 bases from J, leaving 13 bases between.

Comments on this clonotype: Since a much larger clone is just one base distant, this may be a read error. The chain carries TRBV12-3 or TRBV12-4 and TRBJ2-1, with D hard to call. The CDR3 contains 14 residues. The CDR3 DNA sequence: TGTGCCAGCAGTTTCGGGCGCTCCTACAATGGGCAGTTCTTC. Encoded protein: CASSFGRSYNGQFF.

This clonotype has a count of ten or more. The chain is built from TRBV12-3 or TRBV12-4 and TRBJ2-2; D not certain. CDR3 length: 13 amino acids. V dropped 6 bases and J dropped 5 bases, with 10 bases sitting between them. This chain's CDR3 is CASRTVGTGELFF. As DNA, the CDR3 is TGTGCCAGCAGAACGGTCGGGACCGGGGAGCTGTTTTTT.

For this clonotype: A read error may produce the germline difference seen at one junction end. V and J are TRBV11-2 and TRBJ1-4, with D tentatively TRBD1 (6 bases). The CDR3 contains 13 residues. Germline-derived CDR1 and CDR2 are SGHAT and FQNNGV. CDR3 in amino acids: CSRSLDRNEKLFF. CDR3 DNA sequence: TGTTCCAGGAGCTTAGACAGGAATGAAAAACTGTTTTTT.